These T cell receptor beta chains were read from a single sample in a study of blood T cell repertoires in COVID-19. The repertoire was sequenced with immunoSEQ multiplex PCR; TCRdb's copy has only in-frame clones and lacks some. The sample carries around 190,000 clones, around 85% recorded once. Sequencing was done on a sample of PBMCs or T cells enriched from blood (not recorded which). These TCRs come from a woman in her thirties who had recovered from COVID-19. CDR3s include the opening cysteine and the closing phenylalanine or tryptophan. Fields, in order: V gene, clone size, D gene, J gene, CDR3 DNA, CDR3 protein. D genes are given only for firm matches. Clone size, where shown, is once, few, many, or a class for clones that have expanded.

V gene: TRBV3-1/TRBV3-2
clone size: .
D gene: TRBD2
J gene: TRBJ2-3
CDR3 DNA: TGTGCCAGCAGCCAAGGACTAGCGGGGGGCGGTACAGATACGCAGTATTTT
CDR3 protein: CASSQGLAGGGTDTQYF

V gene: TRBV24-1
clone size: few
D gene: .
J gene: TRBJ2-2
CDR3 DNA: TGTGCCACCAGTGTTAGTCAGGGCACCGGGGAGCTGTTTTTT
CDR3 protein: CATSVSQGTGELFF

V gene: TRBV18
clone size: .
D gene: TRBD2
J gene: TRBJ2-5
CDR3 DNA: TGTGCCAGCTCCCTGGGCTCTCCCGGGGGGGCAGGAGAGACCCAGTACTTC
CDR3 protein: CASSLGSPGGAGETQYF

V gene: TRBV5-1
clone size: .
D gene: .
J gene: TRBJ1-1
CDR3 DNA: TGCGCCAGCAGGGACGGGATCGGAGGGGACACTGAAGCTTTCTTT
CDR3 protein: CASRDGIGGDTEAFF

V gene: TRBV7-9
clone size: .
D gene: .
J gene: TRBJ1-2
CDR3 DNA: TGTGCCAGCAGCTTAGCAGGGGCAGGCTATGGCTACACCTTC
CDR3 protein: CASSLAGAGYGYTF

V gene: TRBV7-8
clone size: .
D gene: .
J gene: TRBJ2-3
CDR3 DNA: TGTGCCAGCAGCCTCTCAGGGGGGTACACAGATACGCAGTATTTT
CDR3 protein: CASSLSGGYTDTQYF

V gene: TRBV7-7
clone size: .
D gene: TRBD2
J gene: TRBJ2-1
CDR3 DNA: TGTGCTAGCAGTCCTTTAGCGGGGTACAATGAGCAGTTCTTC
CDR3 protein: CASSPLAGYNEQFF

V gene: TRBV5-1
clone size: .
D gene: TRBD1
J gene: TRBJ2-7
CDR3 DNA: TGCGCCAGTAATACCGGGACAGGCTACGAGCAGTACTTC
CDR3 protein: CASNTGTGYEQYF

V gene: TRBV5-1
clone size: few
D gene: .
J gene: TRBJ2-2
CDR3 DNA: TGCGCCAGCAGGTTGGACGTAGCTACATTTAACACCGGGGAGCTGTTTTTT
CDR3 protein: CASRLDVATFNTGELFF

V gene: TRBV5-1
clone size: .
D gene: .
J gene: TRBJ1-1
CDR3 DNA: TGCGCCAGCAGCTTGGCGGACACTGAAGCTTTCTTT
CDR3 protein: CASSLADTEAFF

V gene: TRBV7-8
clone size: few
D gene: TRBD1
J gene: TRBJ2-7
CDR3 DNA: TGTGCCAGCAGCGTCCATGGACAGGGAGACGAGCAGTACTTC
CDR3 protein: CASSVHGQGDEQYF

V gene: TRBV30
clone size: .
D gene: TRBD1
J gene: TRBJ1-6
CDR3 DNA: TGTGCCTCGGGACAGCGCGAGAACTATTATTCACCCCTCCACTTT
CDR3 protein: CASGQRENYYSPLHF